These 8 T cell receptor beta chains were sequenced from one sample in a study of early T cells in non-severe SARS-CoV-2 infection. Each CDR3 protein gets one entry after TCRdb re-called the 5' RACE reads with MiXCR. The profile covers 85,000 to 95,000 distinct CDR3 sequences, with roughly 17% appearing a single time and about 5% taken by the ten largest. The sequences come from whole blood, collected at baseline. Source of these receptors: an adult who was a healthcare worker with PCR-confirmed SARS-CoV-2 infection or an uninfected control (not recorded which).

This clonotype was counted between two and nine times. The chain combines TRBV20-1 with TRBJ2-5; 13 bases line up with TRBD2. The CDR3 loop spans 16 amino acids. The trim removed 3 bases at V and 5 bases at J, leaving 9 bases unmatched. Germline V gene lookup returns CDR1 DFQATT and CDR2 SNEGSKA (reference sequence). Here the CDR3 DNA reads TGCAGTGCTAGTTTACTAGCGGGAGGGTCAACGGAGACCCAGTACTTC. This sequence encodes CSASLLAGGSTETQYF.

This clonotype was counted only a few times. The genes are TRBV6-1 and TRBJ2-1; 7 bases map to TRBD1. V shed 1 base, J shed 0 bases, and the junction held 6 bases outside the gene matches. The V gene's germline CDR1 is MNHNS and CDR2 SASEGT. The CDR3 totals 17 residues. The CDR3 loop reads CASSEEGAASSYNEQFF. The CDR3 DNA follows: TGTGCCAGCAGTGAAGAGGGGGCAGCAAGCTCCTACAATGAGCAGTTCTTC.

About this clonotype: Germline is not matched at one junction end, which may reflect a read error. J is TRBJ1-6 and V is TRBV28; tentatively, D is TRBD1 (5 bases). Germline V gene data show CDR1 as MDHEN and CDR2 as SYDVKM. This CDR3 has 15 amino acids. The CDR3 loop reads CAGSLAGTFNSPLHF. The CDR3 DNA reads TGTGCCGGCAGCCTCGCCGGGACCTTTAATTCACCCCTCCACTTT.

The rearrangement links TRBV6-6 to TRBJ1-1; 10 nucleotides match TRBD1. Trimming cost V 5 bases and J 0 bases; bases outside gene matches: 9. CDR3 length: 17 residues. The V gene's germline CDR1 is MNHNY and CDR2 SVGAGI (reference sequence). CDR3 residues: CASSPGTGETMNTEAFF. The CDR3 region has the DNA TGTGCCAGCAGTCCCGGGACAGGGGAGACCATGAACACTGAAGCTTTCTTT.

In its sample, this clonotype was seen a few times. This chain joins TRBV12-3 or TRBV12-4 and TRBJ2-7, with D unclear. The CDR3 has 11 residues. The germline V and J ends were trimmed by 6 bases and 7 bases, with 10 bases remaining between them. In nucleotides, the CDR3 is TGTGCCAGCAGCCCTCGATCTGAGCAGTACTTC. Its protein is CASSPRSEQYF.

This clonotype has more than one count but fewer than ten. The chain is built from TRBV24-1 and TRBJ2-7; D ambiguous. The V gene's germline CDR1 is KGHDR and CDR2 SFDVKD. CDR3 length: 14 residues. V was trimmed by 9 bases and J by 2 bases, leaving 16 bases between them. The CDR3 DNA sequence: TGTGCCACCGCGTTAAGCCAGACCGCCTACGAGCAGTACTTC. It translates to CATALSQTAYEQYF.

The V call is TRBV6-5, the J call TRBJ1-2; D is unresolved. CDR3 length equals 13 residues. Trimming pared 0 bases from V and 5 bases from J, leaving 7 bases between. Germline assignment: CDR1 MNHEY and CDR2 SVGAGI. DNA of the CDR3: TGTGCCAGCAGTTACTCGGCGGGATATGGCTACACCTTC. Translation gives CASSYSAGYGYTF.

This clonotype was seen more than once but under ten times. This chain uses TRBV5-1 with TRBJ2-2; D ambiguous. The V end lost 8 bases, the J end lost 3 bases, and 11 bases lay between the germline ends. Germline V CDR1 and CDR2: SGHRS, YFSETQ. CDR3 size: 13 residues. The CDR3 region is CASRSADTGELFF. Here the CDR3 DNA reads TGCGCCAGTAGATCGGCGGACACCGGGGAGCTGTTTTTT.